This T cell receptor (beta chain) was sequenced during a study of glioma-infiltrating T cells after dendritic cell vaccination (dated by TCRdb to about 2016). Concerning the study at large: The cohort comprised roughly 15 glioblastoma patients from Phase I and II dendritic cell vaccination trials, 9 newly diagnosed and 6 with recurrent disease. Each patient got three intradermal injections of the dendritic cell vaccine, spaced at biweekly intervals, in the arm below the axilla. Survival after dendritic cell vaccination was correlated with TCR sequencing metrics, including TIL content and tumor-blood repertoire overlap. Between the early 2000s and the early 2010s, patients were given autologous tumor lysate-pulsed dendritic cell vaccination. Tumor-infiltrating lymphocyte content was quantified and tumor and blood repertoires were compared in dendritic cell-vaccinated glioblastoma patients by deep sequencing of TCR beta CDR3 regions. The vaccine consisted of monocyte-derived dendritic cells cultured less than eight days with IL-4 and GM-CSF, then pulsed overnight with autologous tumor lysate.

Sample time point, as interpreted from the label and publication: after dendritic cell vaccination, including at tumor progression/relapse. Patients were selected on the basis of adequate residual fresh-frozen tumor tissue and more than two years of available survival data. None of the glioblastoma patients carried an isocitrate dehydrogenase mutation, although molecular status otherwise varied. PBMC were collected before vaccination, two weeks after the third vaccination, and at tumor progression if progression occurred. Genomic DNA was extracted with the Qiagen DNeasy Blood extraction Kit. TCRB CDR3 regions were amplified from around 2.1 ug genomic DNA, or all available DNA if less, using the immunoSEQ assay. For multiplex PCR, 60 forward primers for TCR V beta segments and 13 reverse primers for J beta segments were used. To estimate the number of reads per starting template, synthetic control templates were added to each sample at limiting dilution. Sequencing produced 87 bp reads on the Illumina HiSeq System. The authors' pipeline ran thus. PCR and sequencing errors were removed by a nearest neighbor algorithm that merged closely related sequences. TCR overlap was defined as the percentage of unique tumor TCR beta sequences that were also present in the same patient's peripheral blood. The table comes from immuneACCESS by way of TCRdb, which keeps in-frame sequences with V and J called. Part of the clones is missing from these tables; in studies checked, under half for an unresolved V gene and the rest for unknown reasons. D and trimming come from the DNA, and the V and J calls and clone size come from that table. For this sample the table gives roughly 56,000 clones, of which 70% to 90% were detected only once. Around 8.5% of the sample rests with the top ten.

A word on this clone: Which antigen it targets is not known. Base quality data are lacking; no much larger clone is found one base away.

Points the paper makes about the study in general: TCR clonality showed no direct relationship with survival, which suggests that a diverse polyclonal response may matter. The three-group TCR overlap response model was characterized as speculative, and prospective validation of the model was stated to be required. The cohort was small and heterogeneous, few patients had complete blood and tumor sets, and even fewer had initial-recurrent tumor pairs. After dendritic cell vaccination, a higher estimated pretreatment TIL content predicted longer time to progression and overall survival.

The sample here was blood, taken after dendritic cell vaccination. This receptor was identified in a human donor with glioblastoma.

The nucleotides are TGTGCCTGGATGGGAGGAGGGACCCCCTACGAGCAGTACTTC. Its product reads: CAWMGGGTPYEQYF. The chain is made from TRBV30 and TRBJ2-7; a tentative D match to TRBD2 spans 6 bases. The CDR3 numbers 14 residues from cysteine through phenylalanine. Only the CDR3 DNA stays, 42 bases, in frame from base 1. The junction shows trimming of 4 bases on V and 2 bases on J, plus 15 bases between the germline ends. CDR1 and CDR2 were assigned from the germline V gene (reference sequence) as GTSNPN and SVGIG.